Here is one T cell receptor (beta chain) with its context. This clonotype has at least ten counts. The clone's antigen remains unknown. The input lacks base qualities; no much larger clone sits a single base away. The library was generated by PCR. Data came from an Illumina HiSeq 2500. To normalize quantification of the TCRbeta repertoire, the TCR libraries were built with molecular barcoding that relied on unique molecular identifiers. The public reads were run again by TCRdb, first through fastp at Q25 and then through MiXCR, and only productive beta chains were kept. Rows matching on CDR3 protein sequence are summarized as one entry with the most common DNA and genes. In this sample the table shows roughly 240,000 distinct CDR3 sequences, around 7.5% of which occur a single time. 6.3% of the sample is in the top ten clones. The sample's treatment or condition label, decoded: allogeneic hematopoietic cell transplantation with graft depleted of TCRalphabeta T cells and CD19 B cells. The transplant recipients were children given TCRalphabeta/CD19-depleted allogeneic hematopoietic cell grafts.

This sample was taken from a study of T-cell reconstitution after alpha-beta-depleted transplantation in children (dated by TCRdb to about 2016). About the investigation overall: Using TCR repertoire profiling, the study quantitatively followed how T-cell immune reconstitution unfolded in children after TCRalphabeta/CD19-depleted allogeneic hematopoietic cell transplantation. Broad study findings and their caveats: Over the following months the frequencies of hyperexpanded clones went down, and after one year T-cell counts and TCRbeta diversity were mostly credited to newly produced T cells. In some patients, high TCRbeta diversity at day 60 was attributed to recipient T cells and intrathymic progenitors that had survived conditioning. Apparently early alphabetaT-cell count recovery about two months after transplant reportedly relied on only several hundred rapidly expanded clones derived from non-depleted graft cells.

Relative to germline, V is 5 bases shorter and J is 6 bases shorter, with 12 bases between their ends. As encoded in the germline V gene, CDR1 is SGHVS while CDR2 is FQNEAQ. From the cysteine through the phenylalanine, the CDR3 covers 13 amino acids. Only CDR3 DNA remains: 39 bases, in frame from the first base. Specimen: PBMCs, mostly from graft donor cells, collected 180 days after TCRalphabeta/CD19-depleted stem cell transplant. The chain joins TRBV7-8 to TRBJ2-3; the D gene is perhaps TRBD1 or TRBD2, each of them matching over 6 bases. The receptor was isolated from a male patient younger than 18 who had a stem cell transplant for acute lymphoblastic leukemia, so the T cells may come from the graft donor. The DNA sequence is given as TGTGCCAGCAGCATATGGAGGGGGGATACGCAGTATTTT. Its amino acids are CASSIWRGDTQYF. The CDR3 plus the reference TRBV7-8 and TRBJ2-3 genes for the other parts give the full variable domain: GAGVSQSPRYKVAKRGQDVALRCDPISGHVSLFWYQQALGQGPEFLTYFQNEAQLDKSGLPSDRFFAERPEGSVSTLKIQRTQQEDSAVYLCASSIWRGDTQYFGPGTRLTVL.